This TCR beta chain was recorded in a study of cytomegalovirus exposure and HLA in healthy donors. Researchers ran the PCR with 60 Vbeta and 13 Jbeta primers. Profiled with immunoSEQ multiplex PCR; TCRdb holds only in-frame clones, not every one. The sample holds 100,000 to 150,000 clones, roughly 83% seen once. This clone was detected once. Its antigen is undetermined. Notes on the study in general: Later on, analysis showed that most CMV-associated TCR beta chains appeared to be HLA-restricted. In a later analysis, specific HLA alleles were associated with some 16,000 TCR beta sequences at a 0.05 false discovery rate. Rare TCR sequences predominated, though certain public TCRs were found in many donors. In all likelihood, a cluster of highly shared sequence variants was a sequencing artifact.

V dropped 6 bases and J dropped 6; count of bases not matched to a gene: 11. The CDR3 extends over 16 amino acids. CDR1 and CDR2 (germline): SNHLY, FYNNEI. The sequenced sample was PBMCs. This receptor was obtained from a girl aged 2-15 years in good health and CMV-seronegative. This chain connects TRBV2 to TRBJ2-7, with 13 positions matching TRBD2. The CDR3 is CASRLLLAGGLGEQYF. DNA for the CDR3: TGTGCCAGCAGACTCCTACTAGCGGGGGGGCTCGGCGAGCAGTACTTC.